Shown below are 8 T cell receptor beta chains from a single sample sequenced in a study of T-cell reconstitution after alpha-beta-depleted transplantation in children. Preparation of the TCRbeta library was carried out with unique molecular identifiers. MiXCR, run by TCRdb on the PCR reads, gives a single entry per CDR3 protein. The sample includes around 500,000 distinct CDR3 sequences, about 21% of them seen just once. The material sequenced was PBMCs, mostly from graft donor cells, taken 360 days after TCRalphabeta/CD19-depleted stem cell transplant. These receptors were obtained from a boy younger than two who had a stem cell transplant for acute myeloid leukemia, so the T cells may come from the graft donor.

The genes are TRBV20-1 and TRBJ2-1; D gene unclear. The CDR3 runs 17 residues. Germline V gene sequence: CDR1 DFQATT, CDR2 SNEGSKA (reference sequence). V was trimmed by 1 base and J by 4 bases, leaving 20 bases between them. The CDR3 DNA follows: TGCAGTGCTAGAGTACGACTGGCGCCCCCTTTTTACAATGAGCAGTTCTTC. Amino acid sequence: CSARVRLAPPFYNEQFF.

The CDR3 nucleotides read TGTGCCAGCAGTTCGACCGGGACAGGGAGAAACACCATATATTTT. Translation gives CASSSTGTGRNTIYF. The rearrangement links TRBV28 to TRBJ1-3; TRBD1 agrees at 9 bases. This CDR3 has 15 amino acids. The V gene's germline CDR1 is MDHEN and CDR2 SYDVKM. Trimming at V came to 4 bases and at J to 5 bases, leaving 6 bases not matched to a gene.

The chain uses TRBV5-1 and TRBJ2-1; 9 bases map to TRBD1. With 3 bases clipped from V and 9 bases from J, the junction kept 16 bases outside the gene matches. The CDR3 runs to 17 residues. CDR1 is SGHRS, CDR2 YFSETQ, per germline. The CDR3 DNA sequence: TGCGCCAGCAGCTCCCTTTCTGCGGGACAGGGAGGGAGTGAGCAGTTCTTC. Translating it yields CASSSLSAGQGGSEQFF.

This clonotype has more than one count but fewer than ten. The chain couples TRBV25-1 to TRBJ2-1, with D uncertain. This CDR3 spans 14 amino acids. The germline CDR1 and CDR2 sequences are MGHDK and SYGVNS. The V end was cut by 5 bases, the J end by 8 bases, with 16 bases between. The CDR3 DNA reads TGTGCCAGCAGTCCTTCGGCAGGCTGGTATGAGCAGTTCTTC. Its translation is CASSPSAGWYEQFF.

The CDR3 loop is CASSLGAERYEQYV. The CDR3 region has the DNA TGTGCCAGCAGCTTAGGGGCGGAGCGGTACGAGCAGTACGTC. The chain carries TRBV7-9 and TRBJ2-7; D is possibly TRBD2 (5 bases). V lost 1 base and J lost 4, with 11 bases in between. Germline V gene lookup returns CDR1 SEHNR and CDR2 FQNEAQ (reference sequence). The CDR3 totals 14 residues.

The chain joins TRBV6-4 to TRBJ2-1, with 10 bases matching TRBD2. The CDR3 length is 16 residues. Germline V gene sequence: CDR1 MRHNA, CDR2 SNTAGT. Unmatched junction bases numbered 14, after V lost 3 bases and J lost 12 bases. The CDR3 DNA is TGTGCCAGCAGTGAATTCAGCGGGGGGGCGGGAAGTGTGCAGTTCTTC. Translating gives CASSEFSGGAGSVQFF.

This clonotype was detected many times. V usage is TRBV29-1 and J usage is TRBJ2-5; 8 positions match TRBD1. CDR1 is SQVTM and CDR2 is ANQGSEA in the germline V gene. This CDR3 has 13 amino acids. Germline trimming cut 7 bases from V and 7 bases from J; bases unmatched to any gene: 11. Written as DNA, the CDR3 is TGCAGCGCAAGGACAGGGTCGGGGTCGACCCAGTACTTC. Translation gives CSARTGSGSTQYF.

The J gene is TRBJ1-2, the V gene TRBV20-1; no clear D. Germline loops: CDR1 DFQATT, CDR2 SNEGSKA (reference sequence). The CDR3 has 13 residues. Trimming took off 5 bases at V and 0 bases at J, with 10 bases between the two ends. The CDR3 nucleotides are TGCAGTGCTTGGGATCCCCCTAACTATGGCTACACCTTC. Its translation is CSAWDPPNYGYTF.